This TCR beta chain was identified during a study of ipilimumab plus nivolumab after autologous stem cell transplantation. Study-wide results and limits: Per the authors, repertoire, Treg and microbiota data justify further study.

TCRdb keeps only in-frame clones here, not all; method: immunoSEQ multiplex PCR. The sample lists more than 15,000 clones, around 80% occurring once. To note about this clone: Its specificity is unknown.

The CDR3 sequence is 14 residues long. Germline loops: CDR1 LNHDA, CDR2 SQIVND (reference sequence). The germline V and J ends were trimmed by 5 bases and 5 bases, with 13 bases remaining between them. The sequence was collected from a male donor with diffuse large B-cell lymphoma. The chain combines TRBV19 with TRBJ2-1; D is perhaps TRBD2 (5 bases). This specimen was PBMCs, taken in a trial of ipilimumab plus nivolumab as post-transplant consolidation. Here the CDR3 reads CASSETGFHNEQFF. For the CDR3, the DNA is TGTGCCAGTAGTGAGACGGGATTTCACAATGAGCAGTTCTTC.